The 26 T cell receptor beta chains below all came from one sample that was sequenced in a study of molecular identifiers for immune sequencing clone quantification. TCRdb recomputed calls from the PCR reads with MiXCR, one row per CDR3 protein. The sample yields about 54,000 distinct CDR3 sequences, less than 25% seen once. Sample: naive CD8+ T cells from blood, with Jurkat cell RNA spiked in. Regarding subset: FACS-sorted CD8+CD4-CCR7+CD45RA+ naive T cells. The receptors were sampled from a human donor in good health. Some libraries in this study had Jurkat cell RNA spiked in.

This chain's CDR3 is CASWETGGWRYTF. The CDR3 DNA reads TGTGCCAGCTGGGAAACAGGGGGGTGGCGCTACACCTTC. This chain connects TRBV27 to TRBJ1-2; 8 nucleotides align to TRBD1. The CDR3 totals 13 residues. CDR1 MNHEY and CDR2 SMNVEV come from the germline V gene (reference sequence). V gave up 8 bases and J gave up 9 bases; unmatched junction bases: 11.

This clonotype has just a few counts. This chain connects TRBV20-1 to TRBJ2-7, with 11 bases aligning to TRBD2. Germline V gene lookup returns CDR1 DFQATT and CDR2 SNEGSKA (reference sequence). Trimming took 2 bases from V and 3 from J; bases not matched to a gene: 3. This CDR3 comprises 14 residues. For the CDR3, the DNA is TGCAGTGCTAGACTACTAGCGGGAGTCTACGAGCAGTACTTC. It yields the protein CSARLLAGVYEQYF.

This clonotype occurred a few times. This may arise from a read error, as a much more abundant clone is one base away. This chain links TRBV28 with TRBJ2-7, with 9 bases matching TRBD1. CDR1 MDHEN and CDR2 SYDVKM come from the germline V gene. The CDR3 length is 14 residues. The CDR3 DNA is TGTGCCAGCAGGCCGGGACAGGGATTTTCCGAGCAGTGCTTC. This translates into CASRPGQGFSEQCF.

As regards this clonotype: This may be a read error: a much more frequent sequence differs by one nucleotide. The chain joins TRBV5-6 to TRBJ2-1, with 7 bases lining up with TRBD2. Germline assignment: CDR1 SGHDT and CDR2 YYEEEE. CDR3 size: 16 residues. The CDR3 region is CASSFTYRRDYSEQFF. The CDR3 bases are TGTGCCAGCAGCTTTACGTACAGGAGGGACTACAGTGAGCAGTTCTTC. The full variable domain, rest sourced from reference TRBV5-6 and TRBJ2-1, is DAGVTQSPTHLIKTRGQQVTLRCSPKSGHDTVSWYQQALGQGPQFIFQYYEEEERQRGNFPDRFSGHQFPNYSSELNVNALLLGDSALYLCASSFTYRRDYSEQFFGPGTRLTVL.

This clonotype was counted many times. V usage is TRBV10-3 and J usage is TRBJ2-7; D ambiguous. CDR3 length: 14 amino acids. The germline V and J ends were trimmed by 0 bases and 3 bases, with 9 bases remaining between them. Germline-derived CDR1 and CDR2 are ENHRY and SYGVKD. CDR3 nucleotide sequence: TGTGCCATCAGTGAGTCCGGTCGGCACTACGAGCAGTACTTC. Residues: CAISESGRHYEQYF.

This clonotype was observed a handful of times. CDR3 protein: CASSQDGQGLLSGELFF. The CDR3 nucleotides read TGCGCCAGCAGCCAAGACGGTCAGGGACTTTTATCCGGGGAGCTGTTTTTT. This chain connects TRBV4-3 to TRBJ2-2; weak D call: TRBD2 (6 bases). CDR3 length: 17 amino acids. Germline V gene lookup returns CDR1 LGHNA and CDR2 YSLEER. V was shortened by 0 bases and J by 6 bases, with 17 bases between the two germline ends.

The chain links TRBV18 to TRBJ2-7, with TRBD1 identical over 10 bases. Germline V CDR1 and CDR2: KGHSH, LQKENI. The V and J ends lost 5 bases and 5 bases, in that order; junction bases with no gene match: 6. The CDR3 totals 14 residues. The CDR3 nucleotides are TGTGCCAGCTCAACGGGACAGGGGTCCAACGAGCAGTACTTC. It translates to CASSTGQGSNEQYF.

With respect to this clonotype: This may come from a read error, since a much larger clone is one base off. The rearrangement joins TRBV7-9 to TRBJ2-7, with D perhaps TRBD2 (7 bases). The germline gives CDR1 SEHNR, CDR2 FQNEAQ (reference sequence). The CDR3 sequence is 16 residues long. CDR3 sequence: CAGSSFSQGRVIEQYF. In DNA, the CDR3 is TGTGCCGGCAGCTCTTTCTCCCAGGGGAGGGTGATCGAGCAGTACTTC. The whole variable domain, remainder taken from reference TRBV7-9 and TRBJ2-7, is DTGVSQNPRHKITKRGQNVTFRCDPISEHNRLYWYRQTLGQGPEFLTYFQNEAQLEKSRLLSDRFSAERPKGSFSTLEIQRTEQGDSAMYLCAGSSFSQGRVIEQYFGPGTRLTVT.

Of note for this clonotype: Given a much more abundant clone one base away, this may be a read error. This CDR3 is missing its conserved last phenylalanine or tryptophan, likely due to a read error. The gene calls are TRBV7-9 and TRBJ1-4; 7 bases line up with TRBD1. The CDR3 has 16 residues. Trimming cost V 4 bases and J 4 bases; bases outside gene matches: 9. CDR1 and CDR2 from the germline V gene are SEHNR and FQNEAQ (reference sequence). The CDR3: CASSYPLWDSNEKLFS. CDR3 sequence (DNA): TGTGCCAGCAGCTACCCCCTCTGGGACAGTAATGAAAAACTGTTTTCT.

For this clonotype: At one end the junction does not follow the germline gene, possibly because of a read error. The chain recombines TRBV29-1 with TRBJ2-1, with D possibly TRBD1 on 6 matching bases. Germline assignment: CDR1 SQVTM and CDR2 ANQGSEA. This CDR3 is built from 10 residues. The CDR3: CSARDNEEVF. CDR3 nucleotides: TGCAGCGCGAGGGACAATGAGGAGGTCTTC.

This clonotype was seen ten or more times. The V and J genes are TRBV5-1 and TRBJ1-4, with a weak D call TRBD1 (6 bases). The germline V and J ends were trimmed by 1 base and 6 bases, with 13 bases remaining between them. The CDR3 totals 15 residues. Germline CDR1 reads SGHRS; CDR2 reads YFSETQ. The CDR3 sequence: CASSLSWGPDEKLFF. For the CDR3, the DNA is TGCGCCAGCAGCTTGTCCTGGGGGCCCGATGAAAAACTGTTTTTT.

There are a few counts of this clonotype. This chain connects TRBV7-2 to TRBJ2-7; TRBD2 agrees at 15 bases. Germline CDR1 SGHTA, CDR2 FQGNSA. CDR3 length: 18 residues. Trimming at V came to 2 bases and at J to 3 bases, leaving 8 bases not matched to a gene. The CDR3 DNA sequence: TGTGCCAGCAGCTTATTGGGACTAGCGGGAGGCCTATTCTACGAGCAGTACTTC. It codes for CASSLLGLAGGLFYEQYF.

The V gene is TRBV29-1, the J gene TRBJ2-2, with 8 bases aligning to TRBD2. This CDR3 region has 12 residues. Looked up from germline, CDR1 is SQVTM and CDR2 is ANQGSEA. After removal of 4 bases from V and 6 bases from J, the junction contained 1 base not matched to a gene. The CDR3 DNA is TGCAGCGTTGCGGGGGGGGCCGGGGAGCTGTTTTTT. It yields the protein CSVAGGAGELFF.

Regarding this clonotype: It may be a read error: a sequence one base away is much more abundant. The CDR3 does not close with the conserved phenylalanine or tryptophan, likely indicating a read error. The chain couples TRBV6-5 to TRBJ1-1, with TRBD1 as a possible D gene (6 bases). The V end was cut by 0 bases, the J end by 3 bases, with 11 bases between. The CDR3 has 15 residues. CDR1 and CDR2 from the germline V gene are MNHEY and SVGAGI. CDR3 region: CASSYSAGGYTEAFL. The CDR3 DNA reads as TGTGCCAGCAGTTACTCAGCCGGGGGCTACACTGAAGCTTTCTTA.

This clonotype was detected ten times or more. This rearrangement joins TRBV7-9 to TRBJ2-2; 14 nucleotides line up with TRBD2. CDR1 is SEHNR, CDR2 FQNEAQ, per germline (reference sequence). The CDR3 spans 19 residues. J was trimmed by 0 bases and V by 5 bases; bases with no gene match: 8. CDR3 residues: CASSPGTSGRASNTGELFF. Here the CDR3 DNA reads TGTGCCAGCAGCCCCGGGACTAGCGGGAGAGCATCGAACACCGGGGAGCTGTTTTTT.

The table lists this clonotype with a few counts. V and J are TRBV6-5 and TRBJ2-6; 8 nucleotides agree with TRBD2. The V and J ends lost 7 bases and 0 bases, in that order; junction bases with no gene match: 14. The CDR3 covers 19 residues. The germline CDR1 and CDR2 sequences are MNHEY and SVGAGI. In DNA form, the CDR3 reads TGTGCCAGCAAAGTATCCCGAGCGGGGGCCGTCTCTGGGGCCAACGTCCTGACTTTC. This codes for CASKVSRAGAVSGANVLTF.

Note on this clonotype: The final CDR3 position lacks the conserved phenylalanine or tryptophan, pointing to a likely read error. This chain links TRBV7-9 with TRBJ2-5, with 7 bases lining up with TRBD2. Germline trimming cut 8 bases from V and 7 bases from J; bases unmatched to any gene: 16. CDR1 and CDR2 (germline): SEHNR, FQNEAQ (reference sequence). This CDR3 spans 15 amino acids. For the CDR3, the DNA is TGTGCCAGCCTACAAGAGCGGGGTAGGGAAGCGACCCAGTACCTC. Protein product: CASLQERGREATQYL.

This clonotype was observed at least ten times. The V and J genes are TRBV5-4 and TRBJ2-3; 8 bases align to TRBD1. J lost 3 bases, V lost 4 bases, and 7 bases had no gene match. This CDR3 is 15 amino acids long. Looked up from germline, CDR1 is SGHNT and CDR2 is YYREEE (reference sequence). CDR3 coding DNA: TGTGCCAGCAGCCTCCAGGGGGCTCGGACAGATACGCAGTATTTT. It is translated as CASSLQGARTDTQYF. Full variable domain (outside the CDR3, taken from reference TRBV5-4 and TRBJ2-3): ETGVTQSPTHLIKTRGQQVTLRCSSQSGHNTVSWYQQALGQGPQFIFQYYREEENGRGNFPPRFSGLQFPNYSSELNVNALELDDSALYLCASSLQGARTDTQYFGPGTRLTVL.

This clonotype was seen a few times. The rearrangement uses TRBV7-9 and TRBJ2-7; 7 bases fit TRBD1. The CDR3 loop spans 13 amino acids. V lost 5 bases and J lost 3; bases outside the gene matches: 4. Germline V gene lookup returns CDR1 SEHNR and CDR2 FQNEAQ (reference sequence). The CDR3 DNA follows: TGTGCCAGCAGCCCGCGACAGGGCTACGAGCAGTACTTC. Translation: CASSPRQGYEQYF.

The table lists this clonotype with many counts. CDR3 sequence (DNA): TGTGCCAGCAGCCAAGCCGACACCAATCAGCCCCAGCATTTT. Its protein is CASSQADTNQPQHF. The chain is built from TRBV3-1 and TRBJ1-5, with D unresolved. Germline values: CDR1 LGHDT, CDR2 YNNKEL (reference sequence). The ends were cut back, 1 base at V and 3 bases at J, with 7 bases in the middle. CDR3 size: 14 residues.

This clonotype showed up just a few times. A much more abundant neighbour one base away suggests this may be a read error. The rearrangement joins TRBV4-1 to TRBJ1-1; TRBD1 agrees at 7 bases. This CDR3 spans 12 amino acids. CDR1 MGHRA and CDR2 YSYEKL come from the germline V gene. CDR3 in amino acids: CASRQGQTEAFF. In DNA form, the CDR3 reads TGCGCCAGCCGCCAGGGACAGACTGAAGCTTTCTTT.

There are many counts of this clonotype. The CDR3 reads CSVAQGVWNEQFF. CDR3 nucleotide sequence: TGCAGCGTTGCACAGGGGGTTTGGAATGAGCAGTTCTTC. The rearrangement links TRBV29-1 to TRBJ2-1, with 8 nucleotides matching TRBD1. Germline CDR1 and CDR2: SQVTM and ANQGSEA. V lost 4 bases, J lost 7 bases, and 6 bases stayed unmatched. The length of the CDR3 is 13 residues.

This clonotype was detected many times. V gene TRBV9 combines with J gene TRBJ2-5; 9 bases align to TRBD1. V gave up 7 bases and J gave up 5 bases; unmatched junction bases: 12. CDR3 length: 15 residues. CDR1 and CDR2 from the germline V gene are SGDLS and YYNGEE. The CDR3 DNA reads TGTGCCAGCCCAAGGCCCGGGACAGGGTGCGAGACCCAGTACTTC. Amino acid sequence: CASPRPGTGCETQYF. The full variable domain, its missing parts supplied by reference TRBV9 and TRBJ2-5, is DSGVTQTPKHLITATGQRVTLRCSPRSGDLSVYWYQQSLDQGLQFLIQYYNGEERAKGNILERFSAQQFPDLHSELNLSSLELGDSALYFCASPRPGTGCETQYFGPGTRLLVL.

This clonotype was detected ten times or more. The rearrangement uses TRBV4-1 and TRBJ2-3; D gene ambiguous. V gave up 2 bases and J gave up 0 bases, with 18 bases separating them. Germline V lookup: CDR1 MGHRA, CDR2 YSYEKL. CDR3 length: 18 amino acids. The CDR3 DNA reads as TGCGCCAGCAGCCAATATGTAGAGAGGCGTCCTAGCACAGATACGCAGTATTTT. The encoded protein is CASSQYVERRPSTDTQYF.

This clonotype was recorded at least ten times. The chain carries TRBV7-9 and TRBJ2-3; the match to TRBD1 covers 10 bases. Trimming removed 4 bases from V and 0 bases from J; junction bases left unmatched: 10. Germline values: CDR1 SEHNR, CDR2 FQNEAQ (reference sequence). The CDR3 is 18 residues long. This chain's CDR3 is CASSSTTGTGDSTDTQYF. The CDR3 coding sequence is TGTGCCAGCAGCTCAACCACCGGGACAGGGGATAGCACAGATACGCAGTATTTT.

The chain recombines TRBV6-2 or TRBV6-3 with TRBJ2-2; TRBD1 matches 9 bases. The CDR3 consists of 16 residues. V was pared by 2 bases and J by 5 bases, with 6 bases of the junction left unmatched. Looked up from germline, CDR1 is MNHEY and CDR2 is SVGEGT. The CDR3 DNA reads TGTGCCAGCAGTTACCGGACAGGGGAACCAACCGGGGAGCTGTTTTTT. The encoded protein is CASSYRTGEPTGELFF.